This entry features one TCR beta chain sequence. Germline trimming cut 6 bases from V and 7 bases from J; bases unmatched to any gene: 9. CDR3 length: 14 residues. Germline V lookup: CDR1 MNHNS, CDR2 SASEGT. This sample stems from a study of T-cell reconstitution after alpha-beta-depleted transplantation in children. Unique molecular identifiers tagged the TCRbeta library. MiXCR, run by TCRdb on the PCR reads, gives a single entry per CDR3 protein. The sample holds 150,000 to 200,000 distinct CDR3 sequences, about 6.3% seen once. The chain links TRBV6-1 to TRBJ1-5; 7 bases align to TRBD1. This material consisted of PBMCs from the stem cell graft donor, taken from the stem cell graft. The clonotype was recovered from a human donor who donated a stem cell graft to a child with Wiskott-Aldrich syndrome. The CDR3 spells CASRLRQGPQPQHF. The DNA of the CDR3 is TGTGCCAGCAGACTGCGACAGGGCCCCCAGCCCCAGCATTTT.